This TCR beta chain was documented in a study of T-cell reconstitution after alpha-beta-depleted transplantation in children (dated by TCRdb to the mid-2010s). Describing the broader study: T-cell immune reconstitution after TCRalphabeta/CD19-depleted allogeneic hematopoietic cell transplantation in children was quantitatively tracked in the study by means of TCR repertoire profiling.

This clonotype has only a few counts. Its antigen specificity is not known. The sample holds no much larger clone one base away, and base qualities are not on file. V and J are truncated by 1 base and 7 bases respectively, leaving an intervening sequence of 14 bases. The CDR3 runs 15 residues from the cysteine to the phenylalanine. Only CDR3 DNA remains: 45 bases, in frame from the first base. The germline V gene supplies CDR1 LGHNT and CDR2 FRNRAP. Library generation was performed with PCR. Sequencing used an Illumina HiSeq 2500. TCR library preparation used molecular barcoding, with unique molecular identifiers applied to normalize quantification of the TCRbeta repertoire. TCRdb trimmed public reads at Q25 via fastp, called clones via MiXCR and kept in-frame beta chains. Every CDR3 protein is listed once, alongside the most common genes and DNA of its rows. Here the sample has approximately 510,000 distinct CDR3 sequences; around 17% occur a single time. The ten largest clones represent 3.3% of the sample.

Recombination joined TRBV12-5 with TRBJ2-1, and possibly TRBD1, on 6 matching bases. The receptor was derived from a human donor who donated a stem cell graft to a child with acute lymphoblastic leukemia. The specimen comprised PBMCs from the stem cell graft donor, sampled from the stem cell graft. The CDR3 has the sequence CASGLADRSPNEQFF. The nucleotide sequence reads TGTGCTAGTGGTTTGGCCGACAGGAGTCCGAATGAGCAGTTCTTC.